The source of this T cell receptor (beta chain) is a study of blood T cell repertoires in COVID-19. Profiling relied on immunoSEQ multiplex PCR, and the TCRdb table lists in-frame clones only, not all of them. The sample contains around 46,000 clones, about 90% of which appear only once. This clone was seen once. The CDR3 is 14 amino acids. Between the trimmed V and J ends, which lost 3 bases and 2 bases, there was a span of 8 bases. From germline, CDR1 is MNHEY and CDR2 SVGEGT. This sequence was found in a woman at least 80 years old with COVID-19, enrolled during active disease. Sequenced material: peripheral blood. This sequence joins TRBV6-2 or TRBV6-3 and TRBJ1-5; D uncertain. The CDR3, as DNA: TGTGCCAGCAGTTATAGTGCGGGCAATCAGCCCCAGCATTTT. Encoded protein: CASSYSAGNQPQHF.